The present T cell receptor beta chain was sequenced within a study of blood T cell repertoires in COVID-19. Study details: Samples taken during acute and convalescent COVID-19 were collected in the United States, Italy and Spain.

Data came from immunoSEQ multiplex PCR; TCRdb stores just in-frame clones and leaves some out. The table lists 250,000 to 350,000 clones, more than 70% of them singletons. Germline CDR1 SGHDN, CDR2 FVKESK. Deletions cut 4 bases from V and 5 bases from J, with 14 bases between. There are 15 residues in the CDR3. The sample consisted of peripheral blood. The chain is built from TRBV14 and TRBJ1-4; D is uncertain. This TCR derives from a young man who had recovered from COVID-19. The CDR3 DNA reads TGTGCCAGCAGCCCCTACACGGGAAGGAATGAAAAACTGTTTTTT. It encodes CASSPYTGRNEKLFF.